This T cell receptor beta chain was recovered during a study of identical twins. Study-wide results and limits: A cross-sectional statistical analysis, not follow-up of the same donors, supported the conclusions. Insertions were fewer in abundant cord blood beta clonotypes, whereas memory repertoires showed none of this pattern.

From the 5' RACE reads, TCRdb called clonotypes with MiXCR, one entry per CDR3 protein. The sample contains approximately 280,000 distinct CDR3 sequences, about 8.3% of which appear only once. Regarding this clonotype: Its antigen is still unknown.

Trimming left V 2 bases short and J 2 bases short, with 17 bases between. The CDR3 covers 17 residues. CDR1 is MDHEN and CDR2 is SYDVKM in the germline V gene. This same sample was also part of a study on yellow fever vaccine responses in identical twins.

The material sequenced was memory (CD45RO+) T cells sorted from blood. V and J are TRBV28 and TRBJ2-3, with D maybe TRBD1 (5 bases). This clonotype originated in a woman younger than 35 in good health. The CDR3 protein is CASSLLGVAGSTDTQYF. CDR3 nucleotides: TGTGCCAGCAGTTTACTCGGCGTGGCAGGGTCCACAGATACGCAGTATTTT.